The sequence of this TCR beta chain was determined in a study of T cell responses to AZD1222 COVID-19 vaccine. Notes on this clone: One end of the junction does not line up with germline, which may come from a read error.

Some clones are missing from TCRdb's copy, which holds only in-frame ones; the method was immunoSEQ multiplex PCR. The top ten hold approximately 2.6% of the sample, which has over 100,000 clones, roughly 87% seen once. This CDR3 contains 10 residues. From germline, CDR1 is DFQATT and CDR2 SNEGSKA (reference sequence). This sequence originates from an adult who received the AZD1222 COVID-19 vaccine. The input for sequencing was peripheral blood, taken 28 days after the second AZD1222 dose. The rearrangement uses TRBV20-1 and TRBJ1-2; TRBD1 matches at 7 bases. The CDR3 is CSARDRVYTF. The CDR3 bases are TGCAGTGCAAGAGACAGGGTCTACACCTTC.